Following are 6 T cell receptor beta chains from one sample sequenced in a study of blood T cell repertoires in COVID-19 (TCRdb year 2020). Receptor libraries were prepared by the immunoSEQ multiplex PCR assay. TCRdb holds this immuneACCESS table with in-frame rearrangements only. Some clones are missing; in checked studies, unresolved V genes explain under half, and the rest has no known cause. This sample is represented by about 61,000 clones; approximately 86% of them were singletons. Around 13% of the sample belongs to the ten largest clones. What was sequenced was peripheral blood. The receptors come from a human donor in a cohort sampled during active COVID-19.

CDR3 sequence: CASSSGLAGANEQFF. CDR3 DNA sequence: TGTGCCAGCAGTTCGGGACTAGCGGGAGCCAATGAGCAGTTCTTC. The chain links TRBV6-5 to TRBJ2-1, with 14 bases aligning to TRBD2. Per germline, CDR1 MNHEY and CDR2 SVGAGI. Trimming at V came to 4 bases and at J to 6 bases, leaving 2 bases not matched to a gene. This CDR3 spans 15 amino acids.

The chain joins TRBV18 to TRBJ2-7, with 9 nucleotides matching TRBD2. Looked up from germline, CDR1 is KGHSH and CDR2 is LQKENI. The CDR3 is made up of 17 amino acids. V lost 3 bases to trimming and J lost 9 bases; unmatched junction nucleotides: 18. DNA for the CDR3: TGTGCCAGCTCACCGTCGCCTAGCGGGACAAACGCGGTTGGGCAGTACTTC. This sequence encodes CASSPSPSGTNAVGQYF. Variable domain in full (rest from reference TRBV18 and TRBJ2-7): NAGVMQNPRHLVRRRGQEARLRCSPMKGHSHVYWYRQLPEEGLKFMVYLQKENIIDESGMPKERFSAEFPKEGPSILRIQQVVRGDSAAYFCASSPSPSGTNAVGQYFGPGTRLTVT.

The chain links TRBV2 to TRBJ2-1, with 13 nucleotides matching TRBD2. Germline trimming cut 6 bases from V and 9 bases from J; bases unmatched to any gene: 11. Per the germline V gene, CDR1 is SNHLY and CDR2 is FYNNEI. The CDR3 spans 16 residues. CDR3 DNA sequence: TGTGCCAGCAGACAGACCGGGACTAGCGGGATTGGTGAGCAGTTCTTC. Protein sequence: CASRQTGTSGIGEQFF.

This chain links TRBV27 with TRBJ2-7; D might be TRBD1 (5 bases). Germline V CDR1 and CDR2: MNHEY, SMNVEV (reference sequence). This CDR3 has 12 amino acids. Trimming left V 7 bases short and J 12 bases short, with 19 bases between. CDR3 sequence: CASTSRAGWTYF. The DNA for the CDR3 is TGTGCCAGCACCTCTAGGGCAGGGTGGACGTACTTC.

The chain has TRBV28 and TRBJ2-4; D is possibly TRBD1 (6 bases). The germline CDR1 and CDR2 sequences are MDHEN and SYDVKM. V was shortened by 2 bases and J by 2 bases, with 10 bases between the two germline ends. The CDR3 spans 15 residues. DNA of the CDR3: TGTGCCAGCAGTTTACCCGGGGACACCAAAAACATTCAGTACTTC. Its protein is CASSLPGDTKNIQYF. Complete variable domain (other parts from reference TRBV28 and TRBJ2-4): DVKVTQSSRYLVKRTGEKVFLECVQDMDHENMFWYRQDPGLGLRLIYFSYDVKMKEKGDIPEGYSVSREKKERFSLILESASTNQTSMYLCASSLPGDTKNIQYFGAGTRLSVL.

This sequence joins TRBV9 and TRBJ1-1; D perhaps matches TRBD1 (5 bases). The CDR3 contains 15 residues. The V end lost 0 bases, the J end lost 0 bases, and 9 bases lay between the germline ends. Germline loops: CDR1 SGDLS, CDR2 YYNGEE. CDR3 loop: CASSVGAGLNTEAFF. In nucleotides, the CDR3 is TGTGCCAGCAGCGTAGGTGCAGGGCTGAACACTGAAGCTTTCTTT. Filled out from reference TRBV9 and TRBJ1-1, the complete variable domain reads DSGVTQTPKHLITATGQRVTLRCSPRSGDLSVYWYQQSLDQGLQFLIQYYNGEERAKGNILERFSAQQFPDLHSELNLSSLELGDSALYFCASSVGAGLNTEAFFGQGTRLTVV.